The T cell receptor (beta chain) described here comes from a study of blood T cell repertoires in COVID-19. The germline gives CDR1 SGHAT, CDR2 FQDESV (reference sequence). V lost 7 bases to trimming and J lost 7 bases; unmatched junction nucleotides: 10. The CDR3 has 14 amino acids. As processed by the authors: Nucleated cell counts were estimated from reference gene primer amplification. Sequenced by immunoSEQ multiplex PCR; TCRdb stores in-frame clones only, minus some. That table is the source of V, J and clone size, and D and trimming were worked out from the DNA. The data contain roughly 150,000 clones, 78% of them seen just once; the ten biggest clones take up 10% to 11%.

V is TRBV11-1 and J is TRBJ2-1; the match to TRBD2 covers 7 bases. The clonotype originates from a man aged 55 to 70 who had recovered from COVID-19. The sequenced material came from peripheral blood. The CDR3 nucleotides read TGTGCCAGCACCTCCAGCGGGGTAGTGAATGAGCAGTTCTTC. Translation: CASTSSGVVNEQFF.